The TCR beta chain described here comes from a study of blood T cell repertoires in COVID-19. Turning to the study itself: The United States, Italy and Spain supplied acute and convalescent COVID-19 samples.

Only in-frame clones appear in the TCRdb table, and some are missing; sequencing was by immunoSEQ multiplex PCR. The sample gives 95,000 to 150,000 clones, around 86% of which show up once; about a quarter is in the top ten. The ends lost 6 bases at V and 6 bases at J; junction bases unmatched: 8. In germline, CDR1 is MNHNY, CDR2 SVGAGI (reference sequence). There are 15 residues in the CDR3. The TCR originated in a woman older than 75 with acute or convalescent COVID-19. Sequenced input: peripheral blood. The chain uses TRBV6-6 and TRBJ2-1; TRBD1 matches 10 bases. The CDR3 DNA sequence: TGTGCCAGCAGACCGACAGGGGGCACACCCAATGAGCAGTTCTTC. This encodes CASRPTGGTPNEQFF.